A selection of T cell receptor beta chains follows, all from one sample in a study of identical twins. MiXCR, applied by TCRdb to the 5' RACE reads, yields one record per CDR3 protein. The table lists more than 600,000 distinct CDR3 sequences, around a sixth of them singletons. The sample also formed part of further work on T cells expressing NK-cell markers.

The sequencing sample was made of PBMCs. These receptors were collected from a woman between 18 and 29 years old in good health. Each CDR3 is given with its conserved first and last residue. Fields, in order: V gene, D gene, J gene, clone size, CDR3 DNA, CDR3 protein. The D gene is left open where the match is weak. Clone size is not always given. Where it is, it says once, few, many or a class for expanded clones.

v_call: TRBV20-1; d_call: TRBD1; j_call: TRBJ1-1; clone_size: .; cdr3_nt: TGCAGTGCTAACAGGGACAGGGGGGCTGAAGCTTTCTTT; cdr3_aa: CSANRDRGAEAFF
v_call: TRBV20-1; d_call: .; j_call: TRBJ2-5; clone_size: .; cdr3_nt: TGCAGTGCTGATCGGGGGCGGGAGACCCAGTACTTC; cdr3_aa: CSADRGRETQYF
v_call: TRBV5-6; d_call: .; j_call: TRBJ1-2; clone_size: .; cdr3_nt: TGTGCCAGCAGCTTGTCGATGGACTATGGCTACACCTTC; cdr3_aa: CASSLSMDYGYTF
v_call: TRBV20-1; d_call: .; j_call: TRBJ2-5; clone_size: .; cdr3_nt: TGCAGTGCTAGAGCGGGGGCCATACTACAAGAGACCCAGTACTTC; cdr3_aa: CSARAGAILQETQYF
v_call: TRBV5-1; d_call: .; j_call: TRBJ1-1; clone_size: .; cdr3_nt: TGCGCCAGCAGCGTCGGCCTGAACCTGAACACTGAAGCTTTCTTT; cdr3_aa: CASSVGLNLNTEAFF
v_call: TRBV20-1; d_call: TRBD2; j_call: TRBJ2-3; clone_size: few; cdr3_nt: TGCAGTGCTTTGGGGACTAGTACAGATACGCAGTATTTT; cdr3_aa: CSALGTSTDTQYF
v_call: TRBV7-9; d_call: TRBD1; j_call: TRBJ2-7; clone_size: .; cdr3_nt: TGTGCCGGGGGGACAGGGACCTACGAGCAGTACTTC; cdr3_aa: CAGGTGTYEQYF
v_call: TRBV6-2/TRBV6-3; d_call: .; j_call: TRBJ2-3; clone_size: .; cdr3_nt: TGTGCCAGCAGTTACGCCTCGACAGGAGTCACAGATACGCAGTATTTT; cdr3_aa: CASSYASTGVTDTQYF
v_call: TRBV12-3/TRBV12-4; d_call: TRBD2; j_call: TRBJ2-1; clone_size: many; cdr3_nt: TGTGCCAGCAGCTCCGGTACTAGCGGGAGGGCGTATGAGCAGTTCTTC; cdr3_aa: CASSSGTSGRAYEQFF
v_call: TRBV6-1; d_call: .; j_call: TRBJ2-1; clone_size: .; cdr3_nt: TGTGCCAGCGCCCCGTACTCACCATACAATGAGCAGTTCTTC; cdr3_aa: CASAPYSPYNEQFF
v_call: TRBV20-1; d_call: .; j_call: TRBJ2-7; clone_size: many; cdr3_nt: TGCAGTGCTAGGAATACGGGGTACGAGCAGTACTTC; cdr3_aa: CSARNTGYEQYF
v_call: TRBV9; d_call: .; j_call: TRBJ1-1; clone_size: .; cdr3_nt: TGTGCCAGCAGCCCAAGGGACGAGCAGGTTGGGGTTTACACTGAAGCTTTCTTT; cdr3_aa: CASSPRDEQVGVYTEAFF
v_call: TRBV12-3/TRBV12-4; d_call: .; j_call: TRBJ2-3; clone_size: .; cdr3_nt: TGTGCCAGCAGTTCAGCGGGTAGGGCAGATACGCAGTATTTT; cdr3_aa: CASSSAGRADTQYF
v_call: TRBV7-9; d_call: TRBD1; j_call: TRBJ2-3; clone_size: .; cdr3_nt: TGTGCCAGCAGCTTACGGGACAGGGGAACGACAGATACGCAGTATTTT; cdr3_aa: CASSLRDRGTTDTQYF
v_call: TRBV12-3/TRBV12-4; d_call: .; j_call: TRBJ1-2; clone_size: few; cdr3_nt: TGTGCCAGCAGTTTCACAGTCGGTGGCTACACCTTC; cdr3_aa: CASSFTVGGYTF
v_call: TRBV10-3; d_call: TRBD1; j_call: TRBJ2-7; clone_size: .; cdr3_nt: TGTGCCCTCAGCCCTGGACAGGGGGCTACCTACGAGCAGTACTTC; cdr3_aa: CALSPGQGATYEQYF
v_call: TRBV5-1; d_call: TRBD1; j_call: TRBJ2-1; clone_size: .; cdr3_nt: TGCGCCAGCAGCTTGAGCAGGGGGCTCAATGAGCAGTTCTTC; cdr3_aa: CASSLSRGLNEQFF
v_call: TRBV7-8; d_call: TRBD2; j_call: TRBJ2-3; clone_size: .; cdr3_nt: TGTGCCAGCAGCTTAGTCCCTGGACTAGCGGGGGGCACAGATACGCAGTATTTT; cdr3_aa: CASSLVPGLAGGTDTQYF
v_call: TRBV20-1; d_call: .; j_call: TRBJ2-2; clone_size: few; cdr3_nt: TGCAGTGCTAGAGATCAGGAAACAGGGTGGAACACCGGGGAGCTGTTTTTT; cdr3_aa: CSARDQETGWNTGELFF
v_call: TRBV5-1; d_call: TRBD2; j_call: TRBJ2-3; clone_size: few; cdr3_nt: TGCGCCAGCAGCTTGGACGGGGAGGGTACGCAGTATTTT; cdr3_aa: CASSLDGEGTQYF
v_call: TRBV12-3/TRBV12-4; d_call: .; j_call: TRBJ1-2; clone_size: few; cdr3_nt: TGTGCCAGCAGTTTTCTTAGCAACTATGGCTACACCTTC; cdr3_aa: CASSFLSNYGYTF
v_call: TRBV6-1; d_call: TRBD1; j_call: TRBJ1-3; clone_size: many; cdr3_nt: TGTGCCAGCAGTCGGGACAGGGCTGGAAACACCATATATTTT; cdr3_aa: CASSRDRAGNTIYF
v_call: TRBV12-3/TRBV12-4; d_call: .; j_call: TRBJ2-3; clone_size: few; cdr3_nt: TGTGCCAGCAGTTGGAGTCGAGGAGATACGCAGTATTTT; cdr3_aa: CASSWSRGDTQYF
v_call: TRBV7-2; d_call: TRBD1; j_call: TRBJ1-1; clone_size: few; cdr3_nt: TGTGCCAGCAGCGTCGACAGGGGCGGGGCTGAAGCTTTCTTT; cdr3_aa: CASSVDRGGAEAFF
v_call: TRBV7-2; d_call: .; j_call: TRBJ1-5; clone_size: few; cdr3_nt: TGTGCCAGCAGCTTAGAGGCAGCTTATAGCAATCAGCCCCAGCATTTT; cdr3_aa: CASSLEAAYSNQPQHF
v_call: TRBV9; d_call: .; j_call: TRBJ2-7; clone_size: .; cdr3_nt: TGTGCCAGCAGCGTACACAGCGGTCCCTCCTACGAGCAGTACTTC; cdr3_aa: CASSVHSGPSYEQYF
v_call: TRBV6-4; d_call: TRBD2; j_call: TRBJ2-1; clone_size: .; cdr3_nt: TGTGCCAGCAGTGTCGGAGCGGGACGCAATGAGCAGTTCTTC; cdr3_aa: CASSVGAGRNEQFF
v_call: TRBV29-1; d_call: .; j_call: TRBJ1-1; clone_size: .; cdr3_nt: TGCAGCGTTGAGGTCCAGACCAACACTGAAGCTTTCTTT; cdr3_aa: CSVEVQTNTEAFF
v_call: TRBV7-2; d_call: TRBD1; j_call: TRBJ2-7; clone_size: few; cdr3_nt: TGTGCCAGCAGCTTTTCCGGGACAGGCATTGTCGAGCAGTACTTC; cdr3_aa: CASSFSGTGIVEQYF
v_call: TRBV20-1; d_call: TRBD2; j_call: TRBJ2-3; clone_size: .; cdr3_nt: TGCAGTGGGACCTTAGCGGGGGACACAGATACGCAGTATTTT; cdr3_aa: CSGTLAGDTDTQYF
v_call: TRBV11-2; d_call: .; j_call: TRBJ2-5; clone_size: few; cdr3_nt: TGTGCCAGCAGCTCCCCCCTCAGGAGTCGGGAGACCCAGTACTTC; cdr3_aa: CASSSPLRSRETQYF
v_call: TRBV7-7; d_call: TRBD1; j_call: TRBJ2-5; clone_size: .; cdr3_nt: TGTGCCAGCAGCTACAAGGGACAGGGGGCAGGGGAGACCCAGTACTTC; cdr3_aa: CASSYKGQGAGETQYF
v_call: TRBV6-6; d_call: .; j_call: TRBJ2-7; clone_size: many; cdr3_nt: TGTGCCAGCAGCTCCAGGGAGAGTTACGAGCAGTACTTC; cdr3_aa: CASSSRESYEQYF
v_call: TRBV18; d_call: .; j_call: TRBJ2-7; clone_size: .; cdr3_nt: TGTGCCAGCTCGCAGGGACGGGGTTCCTACGAGCAGTACTTC; cdr3_aa: CASSQGRGSYEQYF
v_call: TRBV11-1; d_call: .; j_call: TRBJ2-3; clone_size: .; cdr3_nt: TGTGCCAGCATCCATAATTCGGTGGCCCGACTTCCAACAGATACGCAGTATTTT; cdr3_aa: CASIHNSVARLPTDTQYF
v_call: TRBV2; d_call: TRBD2; j_call: TRBJ2-7; clone_size: few; cdr3_nt: TGTGCCAGCAGTGACGCGACTAGCGGCTCCTACGAGCAGTACTTC; cdr3_aa: CASSDATSGSYEQYF
v_call: TRBV6-1; d_call: TRBD1; j_call: TRBJ2-1; clone_size: few; cdr3_nt: TGTGCCAGCAGTGAAATAACAGGGGAGCGCGAGCAGTTCTTC; cdr3_aa: CASSEITGEREQFF
v_call: TRBV12-3/TRBV12-4; d_call: TRBD2; j_call: TRBJ2-1; clone_size: .; cdr3_nt: TGTGCCAGCAGTTTTAGGCGGGAGGGCCACAATGAGCAGTTCTTC; cdr3_aa: CASSFRREGHNEQFF
v_call: TRBV7-2; d_call: TRBD1; j_call: TRBJ2-2; clone_size: few; cdr3_nt: TGTGCCAGCACCGGACAGGGTGGCGACACCGGGGAGCTGTTTTTT; cdr3_aa: CASTGQGGDTGELFF
v_call: TRBV5-1; d_call: .; j_call: TRBJ1-1; clone_size: few; cdr3_nt: TGCGCCAGCAGCTTGGGGTCCGGGGGCAACACTGAAGCTTTCTTT; cdr3_aa: CASSLGSGGNTEAFF
v_call: TRBV5-1; d_call: .; j_call: TRBJ2-5; clone_size: .; cdr3_nt: TGCGCCAGCAGCCTCGACAGGCGCGGGACCCAGTACTTC; cdr3_aa: CASSLDRRGTQYF
v_call: TRBV5-1; d_call: .; j_call: TRBJ1-2; clone_size: .; cdr3_nt: TGCGCCAGCCGACAGATCTCAACAACCAACTATGGCTACACCTTC; cdr3_aa: CASRQISTTNYGYTF
v_call: TRBV7-8; d_call: .; j_call: TRBJ2-7; clone_size: few; cdr3_nt: TGTGCCAGCAGCTTAGAAGAAAGCTCCTACGAGCAGTACTTC; cdr3_aa: CASSLEESSYEQYF
v_call: TRBV19; d_call: .; j_call: TRBJ2-1; clone_size: few; cdr3_nt: TGTGCCAGTAGTTGGAGGGACGCTTCCTACAATGAGCAGTTCTTC; cdr3_aa: CASSWRDASYNEQFF
v_call: TRBV29-1; d_call: .; j_call: TRBJ2-7; clone_size: many; cdr3_nt: TGCAGCGTTGAAGTCGCTGTTTCGTACGAGCAGTACTTC; cdr3_aa: CSVEVAVSYEQYF
v_call: TRBV7-2; d_call: .; j_call: TRBJ2-1; clone_size: .; cdr3_nt: TGTGCCAGCAGCTTAGGGCCTATATCCTACAATGAGCAGTTCTTC; cdr3_aa: CASSLGPISYNEQFF
v_call: TRBV27; d_call: .; j_call: TRBJ2-1; clone_size: few; cdr3_nt: TGTGCCAGCAGAGGGAACCCCTCCTACAATGAGCAGTTCTTC; cdr3_aa: CASRGNPSYNEQFF
v_call: TRBV5-1; d_call: TRBD1; j_call: TRBJ2-5; clone_size: .; cdr3_nt: TGCGCCAGCAGCTTAGGTAGGGGGCGAGAGTCAGGAGAGACCCAGTACTTC; cdr3_aa: CASSLGRGRESGETQYF
v_call: TRBV27; d_call: .; j_call: TRBJ2-1; clone_size: many; cdr3_nt: TGTGCCAGCAGTTTAAATGGGTTGGGGTCTAATGAGCAGTTCTTC; cdr3_aa: CASSLNGLGSNEQFF
v_call: TRBV15; d_call: TRBD2; j_call: TRBJ2-2; clone_size: few; cdr3_nt: TGTGCCACCCGTCGTCTAGCGGGGGACAACACCGGGGAGCTGTTTTTT; cdr3_aa: CATRRLAGDNTGELFF
v_call: TRBV7-2; d_call: TRBD1; j_call: TRBJ2-1; clone_size: .; cdr3_nt: TGTGCCAGCAGCTTAGATGGGACAGGATACCAGTTCTTC; cdr3_aa: CASSLDGTGYQFF
v_call: TRBV12-3/TRBV12-4; d_call: TRBD2; j_call: TRBJ2-3; clone_size: .; cdr3_nt: TGTGCCAGCAGCCATAGCGGGAGGTCAGATACGCAGTATTTT; cdr3_aa: CASSHSGRSDTQYF
v_call: TRBV20-1; d_call: .; j_call: TRBJ1-1; clone_size: .; cdr3_nt: TGCAGTGCTCGAAGAAGCACTGAAGCTTTCTTT; cdr3_aa: CSARRSTEAFF
v_call: TRBV4-3; d_call: .; j_call: TRBJ1-3; clone_size: .; cdr3_nt: TGCGCCAGCAGCCAAAGGGCTGGAAACACCATATATTTT; cdr3_aa: CASSQRAGNTIYF
v_call: TRBV27; d_call: TRBD2; j_call: TRBJ2-5; clone_size: .; cdr3_nt: TGTGCCAGCAGTTTAGGGCTAGCGGGGCACCAAGAGACCCAGTACTTC; cdr3_aa: CASSLGLAGHQETQYF